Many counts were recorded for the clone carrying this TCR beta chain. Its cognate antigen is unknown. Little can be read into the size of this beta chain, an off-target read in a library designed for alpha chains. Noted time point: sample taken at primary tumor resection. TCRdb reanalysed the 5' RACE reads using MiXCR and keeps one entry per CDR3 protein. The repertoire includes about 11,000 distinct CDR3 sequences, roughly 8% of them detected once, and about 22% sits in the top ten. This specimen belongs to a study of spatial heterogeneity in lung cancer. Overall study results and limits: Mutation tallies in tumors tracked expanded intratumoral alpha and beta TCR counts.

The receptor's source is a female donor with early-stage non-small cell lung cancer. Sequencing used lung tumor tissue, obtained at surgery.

The CDR3 spells CASTQGGTTSNTIYF. The CDR3 nucleotides are TGTGCCAGCACTCAGGGGGGCACAACTTCAAACACCATATATTTT. The chain uses TRBV6-1 and TRBJ1-3; 7 bases fit TRBD1. This CDR3 spans 15 amino acids. V gave up 7 bases and J gave up 6 bases; unmatched junction bases: 12. CDR1 and CDR2 from the germline V gene are MNHNS and SASEGT.